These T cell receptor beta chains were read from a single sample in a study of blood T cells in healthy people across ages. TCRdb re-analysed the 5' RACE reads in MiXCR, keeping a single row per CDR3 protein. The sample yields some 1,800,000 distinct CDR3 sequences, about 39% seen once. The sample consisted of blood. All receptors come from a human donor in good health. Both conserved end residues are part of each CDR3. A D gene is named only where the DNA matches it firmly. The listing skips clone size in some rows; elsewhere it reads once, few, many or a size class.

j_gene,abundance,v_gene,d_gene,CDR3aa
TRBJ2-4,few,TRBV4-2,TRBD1,CASSQDMGTVTNKNIQYF
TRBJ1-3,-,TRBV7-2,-,CASSSNRVANTIYF
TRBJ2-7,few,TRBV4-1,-,CASSQDPPRTYEQYF
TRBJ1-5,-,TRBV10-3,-,CAISESGRVNQPQHF
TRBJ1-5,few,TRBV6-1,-,CASSVQGSGNQPQHF
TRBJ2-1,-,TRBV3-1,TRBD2,CASSQGSLAGQFF
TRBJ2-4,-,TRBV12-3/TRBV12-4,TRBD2,CASSLVLAEIQDKNIQYF
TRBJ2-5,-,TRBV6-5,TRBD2,CASSYSIGGAKTQYF
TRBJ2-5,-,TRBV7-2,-,CASSLGALQETQYF
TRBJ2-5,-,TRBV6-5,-,CASSQDVYQETQYF
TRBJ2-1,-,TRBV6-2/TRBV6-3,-,CASSYVGTRQFF
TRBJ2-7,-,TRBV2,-,CASSGQLNYEQYF
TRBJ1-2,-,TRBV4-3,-,CASSQAAGADYGYTF
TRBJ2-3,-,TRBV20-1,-,CSVAWTSQDTQYF
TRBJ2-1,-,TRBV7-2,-,CASSQVPVGANSYNEQFF
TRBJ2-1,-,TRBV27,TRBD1,CASYPTGFQDNEQFF